This TCR beta chain was identified in a study of a mutant IDH1 vaccine in newly diagnosed glioma. This clone has just a few counts. Its antigen is not identified. Noted time point: week 35, safety follow-up. Vaccination used 300 ug of mutant IDH1 20-mer peptide per dose, with topical imiquimod. V lost 3 bases, J lost 7 bases, and 10 bases lay in between. The CDR3 loop spans 12 amino acids. Germline lookup yields CDR1 SGDLS and CDR2 YYNGEE. Some clones are missing from TCRdb's copy, which holds only in-frame ones; the method was immunoSEQ multiplex PCR. The sample comprises around 50,000 clones, around four fifths of which are singletons, and 4.1% rests with the top ten.

The source is a young woman with glioma. The chain joins TRBV9 to TRBJ1-2; D is uncertain. Sample: PBMCs, taken from a glioma patient whose treatment included an IDH1 peptide vaccine. CDR3 coding DNA: TGTGCCAGCAGCGCCTTTTCGGGTGGCTACACCTTC. Its protein is CASSAFSGGYTF. Complete variable domain (other parts from reference TRBV9 and TRBJ1-2): DSGVTQTPKHLITATGQRVTLRCSPRSGDLSVYWYQQSLDQGLQFLIQYYNGEERAKGNILERFSAQQFPDLHSELNLSSLELGDSALYFCASSAFSGGYTFGSGTRLTVV.